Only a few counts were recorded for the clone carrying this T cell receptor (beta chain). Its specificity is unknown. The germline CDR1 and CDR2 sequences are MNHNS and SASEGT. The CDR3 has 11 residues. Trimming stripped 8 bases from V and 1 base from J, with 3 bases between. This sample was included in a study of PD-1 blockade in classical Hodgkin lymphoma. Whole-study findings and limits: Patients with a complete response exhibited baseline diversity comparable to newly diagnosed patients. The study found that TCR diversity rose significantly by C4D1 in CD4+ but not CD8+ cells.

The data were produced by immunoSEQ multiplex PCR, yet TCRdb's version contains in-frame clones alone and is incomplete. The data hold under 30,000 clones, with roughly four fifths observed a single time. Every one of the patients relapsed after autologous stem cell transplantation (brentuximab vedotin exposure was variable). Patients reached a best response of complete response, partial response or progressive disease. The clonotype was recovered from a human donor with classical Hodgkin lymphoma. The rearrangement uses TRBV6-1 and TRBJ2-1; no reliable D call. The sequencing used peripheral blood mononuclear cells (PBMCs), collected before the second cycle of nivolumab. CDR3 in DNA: TGTGCCAGCCCTTCCTACAATGAGCAGTTCTTC. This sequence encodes CASPSYNEQFF.